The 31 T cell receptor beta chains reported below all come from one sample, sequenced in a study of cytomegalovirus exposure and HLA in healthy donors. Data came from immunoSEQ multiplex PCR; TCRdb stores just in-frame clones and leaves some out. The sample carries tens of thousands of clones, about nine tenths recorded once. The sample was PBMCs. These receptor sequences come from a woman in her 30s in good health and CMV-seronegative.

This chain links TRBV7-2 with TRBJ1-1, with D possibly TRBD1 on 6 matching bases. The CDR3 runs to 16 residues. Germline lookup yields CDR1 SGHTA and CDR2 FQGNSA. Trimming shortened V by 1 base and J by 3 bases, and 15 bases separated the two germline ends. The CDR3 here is CASSLVPGVSDTEAFF. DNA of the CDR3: TGTGCCAGCAGCTTAGTTCCAGGGGTTAGTGACACTGAAGCTTTCTTT.

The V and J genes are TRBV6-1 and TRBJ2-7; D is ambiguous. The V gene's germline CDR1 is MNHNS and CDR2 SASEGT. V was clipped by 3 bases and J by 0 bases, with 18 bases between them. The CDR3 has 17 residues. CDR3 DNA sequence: TGTGCCAGCAGTGACGGCTTGGGCTACCTAAGCTCCTACGAGCAGTACTTC. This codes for CASSDGLGYLSSYEQYF.

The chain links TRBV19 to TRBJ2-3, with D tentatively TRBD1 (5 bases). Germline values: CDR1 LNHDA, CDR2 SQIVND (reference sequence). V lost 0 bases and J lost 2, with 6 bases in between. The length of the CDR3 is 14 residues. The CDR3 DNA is TGTGCCAGTAGTATAGAAGGACACACAGATACGCAGTATTTT. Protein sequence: CASSIEGHTDTQYF.

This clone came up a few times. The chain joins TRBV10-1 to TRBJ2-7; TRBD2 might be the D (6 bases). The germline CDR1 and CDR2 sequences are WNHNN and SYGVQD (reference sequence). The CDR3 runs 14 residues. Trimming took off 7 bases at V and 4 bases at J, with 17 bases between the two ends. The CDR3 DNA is TGCGCCAGCAAGTATGCCGGGGGATTTTACGAGCAGTACTTC. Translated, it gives CASKYAGGFYEQYF.

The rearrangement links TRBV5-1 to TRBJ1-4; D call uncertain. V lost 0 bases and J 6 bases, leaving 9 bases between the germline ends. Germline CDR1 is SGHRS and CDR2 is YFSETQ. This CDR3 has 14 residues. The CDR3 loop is CASSLAGDDEKLFF. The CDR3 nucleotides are TGCGCCAGCAGCTTGGCCGGGGATGATGAAAAACTGTTTTTT.

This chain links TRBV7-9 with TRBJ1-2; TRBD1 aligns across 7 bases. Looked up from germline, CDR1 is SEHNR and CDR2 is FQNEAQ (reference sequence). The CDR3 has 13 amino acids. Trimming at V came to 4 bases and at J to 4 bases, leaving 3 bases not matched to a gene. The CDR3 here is CASSSGTVYGYTF. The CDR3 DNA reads TGTGCCAGCAGCTCCGGGACAGTCTATGGCTACACCTTC.

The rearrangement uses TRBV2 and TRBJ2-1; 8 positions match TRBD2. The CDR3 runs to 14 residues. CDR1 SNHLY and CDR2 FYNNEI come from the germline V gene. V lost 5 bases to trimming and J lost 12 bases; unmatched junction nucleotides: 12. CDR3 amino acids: CASSPPGLEYRQFF. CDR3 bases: TGTGCCAGCAGTCCACCGGGACTAGAATATAGGCAGTTCTTC.

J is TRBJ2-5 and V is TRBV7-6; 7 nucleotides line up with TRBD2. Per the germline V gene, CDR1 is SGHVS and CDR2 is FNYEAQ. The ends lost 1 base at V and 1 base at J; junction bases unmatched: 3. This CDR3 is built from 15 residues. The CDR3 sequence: CASSLGGGFQETQYF. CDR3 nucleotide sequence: TGTGCCAGCAGCTTAGGGGGGGGGTTCCAAGAGACCCAGTACTTC.

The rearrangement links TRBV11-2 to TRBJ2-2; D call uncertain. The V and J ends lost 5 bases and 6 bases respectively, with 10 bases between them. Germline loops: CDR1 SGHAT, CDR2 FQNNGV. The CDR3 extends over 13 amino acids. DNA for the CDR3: TGTGCCAGCAGCCCCAGTAGCCCCGGGGAGCTGTTTTTT. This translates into CASSPSSPGELFF.

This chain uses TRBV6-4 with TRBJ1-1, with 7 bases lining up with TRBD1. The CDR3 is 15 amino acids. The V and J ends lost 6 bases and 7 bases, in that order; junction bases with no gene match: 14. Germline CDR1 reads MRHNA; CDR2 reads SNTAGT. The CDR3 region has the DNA TGTGCCAGCAGGAGGGACAGCCTCGTTGGGGGTGAAGCTTTCTTT. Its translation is CASRRDSLVGGEAFF.

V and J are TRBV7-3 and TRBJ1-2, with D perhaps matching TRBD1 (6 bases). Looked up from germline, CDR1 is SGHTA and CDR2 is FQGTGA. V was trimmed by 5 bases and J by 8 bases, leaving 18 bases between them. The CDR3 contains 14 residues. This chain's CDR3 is CASSPWGQGEGYTF. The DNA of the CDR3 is TGTGCCAGCAGCCCTTGGGGGCAGGGTGAGGGCTACACCTTC.

The CDR3 region is CASSIRLAGGPNEQFF. The CDR3 DNA sequence: TGTGCCAGTAGTATACGACTAGCGGGAGGACCCAATGAGCAGTTCTTC. The chain carries TRBV19 and TRBJ2-1, with 13 bases that match TRBD2. This CDR3 comprises 16 residues. The V gene end was trimmed by 2 bases and the J gene end by 6 bases; junction bases not matched to a gene: 4. Per germline, CDR1 LNHDA and CDR2 SQIVND (reference sequence). The full variable domain, completed using reference TRBV19 and TRBJ2-1, is DGGITQSPKYLFRKEGQNVTLSCEQNLNHDAMYWYRQDPGQGLRLIYYSQIVNDFQKGDIAEGYSVSREKKESFPLTVTSAQKNPTAFYLCASSIRLAGGPNEQFFGPGTRLTVL.

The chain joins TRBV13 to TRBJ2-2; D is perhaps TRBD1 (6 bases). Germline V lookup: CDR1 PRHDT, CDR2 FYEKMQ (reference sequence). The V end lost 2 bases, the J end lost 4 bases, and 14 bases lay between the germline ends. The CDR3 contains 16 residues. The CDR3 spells CASSLIGGQGTGELFF. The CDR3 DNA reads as TGTGCCAGCAGCTTAATAGGGGGTCAGGGCACCGGGGAGCTGTTTTTT.

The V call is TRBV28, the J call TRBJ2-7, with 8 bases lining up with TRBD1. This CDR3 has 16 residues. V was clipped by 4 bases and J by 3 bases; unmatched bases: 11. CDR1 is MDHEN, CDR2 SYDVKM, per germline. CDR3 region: CASSSPPGQGYYEQYF. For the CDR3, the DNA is TGTGCCAGCAGTTCTCCCCCCGGACAGGGCTACTACGAGCAGTACTTC. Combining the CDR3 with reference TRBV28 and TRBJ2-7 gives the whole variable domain DVKVTQSSRYLVKRTGEKVFLECVQDMDHENMFWYRQDPGLGLRLIYFSYDVKMKEKGDIPEGYSVSREKKERFSLILESASTNQTSMYLCASSSPPGQGYYEQYFGPGTRLTVT.

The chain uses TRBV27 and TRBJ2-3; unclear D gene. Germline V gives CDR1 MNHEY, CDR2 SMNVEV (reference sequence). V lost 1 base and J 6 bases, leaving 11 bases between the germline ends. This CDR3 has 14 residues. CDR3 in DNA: TGTGCCAGCAGTTTATATCCTAGGCGGGATACGCAGTATTTT. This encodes CASSLYPRRDTQYF.

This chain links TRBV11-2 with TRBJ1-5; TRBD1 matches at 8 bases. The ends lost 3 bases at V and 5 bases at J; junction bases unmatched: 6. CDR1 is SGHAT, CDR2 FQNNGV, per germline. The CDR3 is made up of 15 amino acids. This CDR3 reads CASSFTTGVDQPQHF. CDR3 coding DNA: TGTGCCAGCAGCTTCACGACAGGGGTGGATCAGCCCCAGCATTTT.

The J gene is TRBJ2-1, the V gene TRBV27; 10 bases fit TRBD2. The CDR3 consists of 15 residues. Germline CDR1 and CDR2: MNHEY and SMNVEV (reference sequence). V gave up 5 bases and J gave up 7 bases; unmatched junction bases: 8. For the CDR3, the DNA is TGTGCCAGCAGTATAGAGCGGGGGGGAGGTAATGAGCAGTTCTTC. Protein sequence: CASSIERGGGNEQFF.

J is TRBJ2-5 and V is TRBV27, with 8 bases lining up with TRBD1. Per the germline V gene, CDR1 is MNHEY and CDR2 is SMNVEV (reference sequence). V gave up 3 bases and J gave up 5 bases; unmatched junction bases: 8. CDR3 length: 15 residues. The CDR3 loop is CASSLFRGLGETQYF. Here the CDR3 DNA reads TGTGCCAGCAGTTTGTTCAGGGGGCTGGGGGAGACCCAGTACTTC.

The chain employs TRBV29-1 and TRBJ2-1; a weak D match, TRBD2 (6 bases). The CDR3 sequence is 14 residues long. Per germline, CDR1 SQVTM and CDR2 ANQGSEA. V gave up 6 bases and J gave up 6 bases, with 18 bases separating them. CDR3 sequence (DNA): TGCAGCGTCGACTATAACGGGAGCTTCAATGAGCAGTTCTTC. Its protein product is CSVDYNGSFNEQFF.

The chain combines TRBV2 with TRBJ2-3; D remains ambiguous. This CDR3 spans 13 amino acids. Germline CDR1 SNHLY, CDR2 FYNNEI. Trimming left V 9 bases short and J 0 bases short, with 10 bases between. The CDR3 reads CASWRPSTDTQYF. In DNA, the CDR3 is TGTGCCAGTTGGCGGCCGAGCACAGATACGCAGTATTTT.

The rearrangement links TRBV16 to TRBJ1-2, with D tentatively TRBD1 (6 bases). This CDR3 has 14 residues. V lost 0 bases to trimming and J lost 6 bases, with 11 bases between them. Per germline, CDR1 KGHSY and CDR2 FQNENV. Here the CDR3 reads CASSQSPTGNGYTF. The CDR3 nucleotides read TGTGCCAGCAGCCAATCGCCCACAGGGAATGGCTACACCTTC.

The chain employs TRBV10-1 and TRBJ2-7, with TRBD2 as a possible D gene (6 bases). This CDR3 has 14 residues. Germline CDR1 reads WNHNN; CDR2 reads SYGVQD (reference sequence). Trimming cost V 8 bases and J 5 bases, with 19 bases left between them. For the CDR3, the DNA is TGCGCCAGCTCACCGGGAGTTTGGAGCGACGAGCAGTACTTC. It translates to CASSPGVWSDEQYF.

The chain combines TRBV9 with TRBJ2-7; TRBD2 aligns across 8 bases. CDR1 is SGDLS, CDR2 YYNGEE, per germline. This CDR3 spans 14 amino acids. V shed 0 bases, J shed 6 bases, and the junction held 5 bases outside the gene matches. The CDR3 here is CASSVGSGSLEQYF. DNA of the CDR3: TGTGCCAGCAGCGTAGGCAGCGGGAGTCTCGAGCAGTACTTC.

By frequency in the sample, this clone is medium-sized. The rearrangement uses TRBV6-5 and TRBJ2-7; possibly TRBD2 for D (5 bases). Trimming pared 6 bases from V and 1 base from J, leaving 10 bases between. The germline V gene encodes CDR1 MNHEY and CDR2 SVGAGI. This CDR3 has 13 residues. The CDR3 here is CASRLRESYEQYF. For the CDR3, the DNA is TGTGCCAGCAGACTTCGGGAATCCTACGAGCAGTACTTC.

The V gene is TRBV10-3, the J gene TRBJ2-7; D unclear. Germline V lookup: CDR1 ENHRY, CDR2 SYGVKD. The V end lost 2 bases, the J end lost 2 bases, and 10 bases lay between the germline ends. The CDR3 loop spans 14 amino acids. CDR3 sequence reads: CAISERGDAYEQYF. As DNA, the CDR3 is TGTGCCATCAGTGAGAGAGGTGACGCCTACGAGCAGTACTTC.

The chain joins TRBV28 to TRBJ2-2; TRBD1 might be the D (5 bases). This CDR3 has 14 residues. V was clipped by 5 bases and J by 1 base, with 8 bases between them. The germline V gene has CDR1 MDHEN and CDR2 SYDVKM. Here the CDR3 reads CASSPTVNTGELFF. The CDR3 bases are TGTGCCAGCAGTCCGACAGTGAACACCGGGGAGCTGTTTTTT.

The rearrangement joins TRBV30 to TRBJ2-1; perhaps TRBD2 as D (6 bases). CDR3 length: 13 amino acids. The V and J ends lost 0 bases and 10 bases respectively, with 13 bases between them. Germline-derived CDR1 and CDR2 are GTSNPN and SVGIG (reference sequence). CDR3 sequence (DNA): TGTGCCTGGAGTGTACAGGCGGGACTCGAGCAGTTCTTC. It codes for CAWSVQAGLEQFF.

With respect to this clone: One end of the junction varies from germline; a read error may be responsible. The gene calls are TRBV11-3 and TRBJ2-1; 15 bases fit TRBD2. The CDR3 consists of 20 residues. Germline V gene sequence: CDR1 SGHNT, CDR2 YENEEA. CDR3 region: CASSRTTGTSGRTLYNEQFF. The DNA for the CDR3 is TGCGCCAGCAGCCGGACTACCGGGACTAGCGGGAGGACCCTATACAATGAGCAGTTCTTC. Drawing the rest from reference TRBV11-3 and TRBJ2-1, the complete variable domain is EAGVVQSPRYKIIEKKQPVAFWCNPISGHNTLYWYLQNLGQGPELLIRYENEEAVDDSQLPKDRFSAERLKGVDSTLKIQPAELGDSAVYLCASSRTTGTSGRTLYNEQFFGPGTRLTVL.

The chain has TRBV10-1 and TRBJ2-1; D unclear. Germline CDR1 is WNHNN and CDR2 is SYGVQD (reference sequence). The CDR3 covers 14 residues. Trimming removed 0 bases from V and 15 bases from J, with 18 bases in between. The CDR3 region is CASSESGPGLNLFF. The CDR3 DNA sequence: TGCGCCAGCAGTGAGTCGGGTCCGGGTCTAAATCTGTTCTTC.

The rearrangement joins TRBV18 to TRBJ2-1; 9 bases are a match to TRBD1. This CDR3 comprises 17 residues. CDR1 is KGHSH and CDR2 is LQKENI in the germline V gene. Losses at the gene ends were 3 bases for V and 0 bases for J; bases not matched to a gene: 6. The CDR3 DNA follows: TGTGCCAGCTCACCGGGACAGGGAGGATCCTCCTACAATGAGCAGTTCTTC. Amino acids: CASSPGQGGSSYNEQFF.

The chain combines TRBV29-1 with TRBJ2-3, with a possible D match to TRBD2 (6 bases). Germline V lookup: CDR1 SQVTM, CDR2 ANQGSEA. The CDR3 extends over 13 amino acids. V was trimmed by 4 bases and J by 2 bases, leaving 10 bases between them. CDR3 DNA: TGCAGCGTTGGAGAACTAGCCACAGATACGCAGTATTTT. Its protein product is CSVGELATDTQYF.